The sequence of this TCR beta chain was determined in a study of vaccination effects on CD4 cells after COVID-19. Study findings and constraints: There were few convalescent patients in the study and no early post-infection timepoints. Infection- and vaccine-induced clones contracted markedly late after vaccination.

Subsequent to approximately 9 days of culture, CD4+ T cells were isolated. Each participant was administered two doses of either the BNT162b2 or the mRNA-1273 vaccine. Nucleocapsid antibodies were negative in the vaccine recipients, who had never had SARS-CoV-2 infection. This CDR3 spans 15 amino acids. CDR1 and CDR2 from the germline V gene are KGHSH and LQKENI. Trimming removed 2 bases from V and 2 bases from J; junction bases left unmatched: 4. Sequencing was performed with immunoSEQ multiplex PCR; in TCRdb, only in-frame clones are kept and a portion is missing. Of approximately 47,000 clones in the sample, approximately 70% are singletons; the top ten hold around 7%. Turning to this clone: Its specificity is not known. The sample has other DNA sequences that encode this CDR3 too.

The TCR sequence derives from a human donor who received a COVID-19 vaccine. The starting material was CD4+ T cells from PBMCs cultured without peptide, obtained after COVID-19 vaccination. This chain connects TRBV18 to TRBJ1-2, with 8 bases aligning to TRBD1. This chain's CDR3 is CASSPGQGANYGYTF. The CDR3 bases are TGTGCCAGCTCACCAGGTCAGGGGGCGAACTATGGCTACACCTTC.